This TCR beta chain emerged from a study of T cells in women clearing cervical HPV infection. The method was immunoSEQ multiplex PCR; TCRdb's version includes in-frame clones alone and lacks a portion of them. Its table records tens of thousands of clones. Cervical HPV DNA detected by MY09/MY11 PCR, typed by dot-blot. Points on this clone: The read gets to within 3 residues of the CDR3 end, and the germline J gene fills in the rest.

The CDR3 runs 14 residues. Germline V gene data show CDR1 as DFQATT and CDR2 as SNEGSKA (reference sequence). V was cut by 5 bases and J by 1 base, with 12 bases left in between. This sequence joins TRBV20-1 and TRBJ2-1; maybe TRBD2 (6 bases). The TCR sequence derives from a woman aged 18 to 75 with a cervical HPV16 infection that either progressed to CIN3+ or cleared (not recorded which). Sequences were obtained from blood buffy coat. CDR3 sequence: CSAEEAGSYNEQFF. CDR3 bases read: TGCAGTGCTGAAGAGGCGGGATCCTACAATGAG.